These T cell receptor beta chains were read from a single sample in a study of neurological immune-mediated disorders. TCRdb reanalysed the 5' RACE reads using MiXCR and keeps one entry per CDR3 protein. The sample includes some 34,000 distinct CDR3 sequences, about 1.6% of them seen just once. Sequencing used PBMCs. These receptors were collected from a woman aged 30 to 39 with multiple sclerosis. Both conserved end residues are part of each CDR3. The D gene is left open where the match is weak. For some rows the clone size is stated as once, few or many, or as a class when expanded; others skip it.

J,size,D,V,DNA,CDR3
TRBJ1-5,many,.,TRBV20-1,TGCAGTGCTAGAGGGACTGTGAGCAATCAGCCCCAGCATTTT,CSARGTVSNQPQHF
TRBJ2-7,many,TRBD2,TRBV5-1,TGCGCCAGCAGCATCGGGACTAGCGACTCCTACGAGCAGTACTTC,CASSIGTSDSYEQYF
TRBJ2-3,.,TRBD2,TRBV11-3,TGTGCCAGCAGCTTAGGACGGGGGGATAATGCAGATAAGCAGTATTTT,CASSLGRGDNADKQYF
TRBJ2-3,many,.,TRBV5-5,TGTGCCAGCAGCCCTATTCCGGCAGATACGCAGTATTTT,CASSPIPADTQYF
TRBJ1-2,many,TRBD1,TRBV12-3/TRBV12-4,TGTGCCAGCAGACCTGGGGGACAGCTTTATGGCTACACCTTC,CASRPGGQLYGYTF
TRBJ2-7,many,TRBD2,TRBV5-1,TGCGCCAGCAGCCCCAGCGGGGGGCACACCTACGAGCAGTACTTC,CASSPSGGHTYEQYF
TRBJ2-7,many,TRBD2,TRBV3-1,TGTGCCAGCAGCTTCTTTGGGACTAGCGGGGAGCAGTACTTC,CASSFFGTSGEQYF
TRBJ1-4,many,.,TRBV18,TGTGCCAGCTCACCCGGGAGGGAGGAACTGTTTTTT,CASSPGREELFF
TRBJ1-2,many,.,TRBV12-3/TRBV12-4,TGTGCCAGCACCTCCCTCGGGGGTGCCTATGGCTACACCTTC,CASTSLGGAYGYTF
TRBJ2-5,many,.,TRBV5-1,TGCGCCAGCAGCACCGGACAGCCAGAAGGGGAGACCCAGTACTTC,CASSTGQPEGETQYF
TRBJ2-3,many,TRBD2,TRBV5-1,TGCGCCAGCAGCCGTTGGACTAGCGGCACAGATACGCAGTATTTT,CASSRWTSGTDTQYF
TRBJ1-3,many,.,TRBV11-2,TGTGCCAGCAGCTTAGTCCCATTCTCTGGAAACACCATATATTTT,CASSLVPFSGNTIYF
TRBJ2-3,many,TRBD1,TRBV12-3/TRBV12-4,TGTGCCAGCACCCCCCCGGGCAGGGGGTCAGATACGCAGTATTTT,CASTPPGRGSDTQYF
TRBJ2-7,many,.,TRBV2,TGTGCCAGCAGGGTACAGGGTGCGGGCGAGCAGTACTTC,CASRVQGAGEQYF
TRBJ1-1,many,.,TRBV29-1,TGCAGCGTTGGGGTGAGTGGGGGGAGTGAAGCTTTCTTT,CSVGVSGGSEAFF
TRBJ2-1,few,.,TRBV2,TGTGCCAGCAGCGGCTTAGGCCTTTACAATGAGCAGTTCTTC,CASSGLGLYNEQFF
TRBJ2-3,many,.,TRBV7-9,TGTGCCAGCAGGACGGGAGATACGCAGTATTTT,CASRTGDTQYF
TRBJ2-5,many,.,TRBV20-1,TGCAGTGCTTCAATACTAGCAGGGGAGACCCAGTACTTC,CSASILAGETQYF
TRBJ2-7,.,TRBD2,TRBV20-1,TGCAGTGCCCCAAAATCCAGCGGGGGGGCCTACGAGCAGTACTTC,CSAPKSSGGAYEQYF
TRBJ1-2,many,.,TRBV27,TGTGCCAGCAGCTTTCAGGGGCGGGGCTACACCTTC,CASSFQGRGYTF
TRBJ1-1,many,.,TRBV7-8,TGTGCCAGCAGCTTAAGGTCAGCTGGTGTGTACACTGAAGCTTTCTTT,CASSLRSAGVYTEAFF
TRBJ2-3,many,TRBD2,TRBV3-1,TGTGCCAGCAGCCTTCAAGGTTGGCGGACTAGCGGGGAGGTCAGCACAGATACGCAGTATTTT,CASSLQGWRTSGEVSTDTQYF
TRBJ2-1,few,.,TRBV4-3,TGCGCCAGCAGCCAAGATTGGATCAGCTACAATGAGCAGTTCTTC,CASSQDWISYNEQFF
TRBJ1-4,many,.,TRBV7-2,TGTGCCAGCAGCTCCTTTGGGGGGGAACTGTTTTTT,CASSSFGGELFF
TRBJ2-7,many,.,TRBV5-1,TGCGCCAGCAGCTTGGTCGTACGGGAAACCGAGCAGTACTTC,CASSLVVRETEQYF
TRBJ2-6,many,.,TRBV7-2,TGTGCCAGCAGCTTAGCCGTCAGGGCTGGGGCCAACGTCCTGACTTTC,CASSLAVRAGANVLTF
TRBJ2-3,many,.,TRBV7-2,TGTGCCAGCAGCTTAATCAGGACAGATACGCAGTATTTT,CASSLIRTDTQYF
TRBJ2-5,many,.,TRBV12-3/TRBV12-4,TGTGCCAGCAGTCCCTGGAGAAGAGGGGGTGAGACCCAGTACTTC,CASSPWRRGGETQYF
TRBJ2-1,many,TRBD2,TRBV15,TGTGCCACCAGCAGAGCGAGACTAGCGGGGAATGAGCAGTTCTTC,CATSRARLAGNEQFF
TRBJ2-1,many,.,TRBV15,TGTGCCACCAGCAGAGATTTTATCAATGAGCAGTTCTTC,CATSRDFINEQFF
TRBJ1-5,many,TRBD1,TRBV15,TGTGCCACCAGCAGAGGAGGGGGCAAGCAGCCCCAGCATTTT,CATSRGGGKQPQHF
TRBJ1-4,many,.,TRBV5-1,TGCGCCAGCAGCCCCGGGAGGGACTTCGATGAAAAACTGTTTTTT,CASSPGRDFDEKLFF
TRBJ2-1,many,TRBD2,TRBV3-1,TGTGCCAGCAGCCCGACTAGCGGGGGAGTTGATGAGCAGTTCTTC,CASSPTSGGVDEQFF
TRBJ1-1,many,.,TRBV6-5,TGTGCCAGCTCCCCCGTCGGGGGGCGCTTAGTCACTGAAGCTTTCTTT,CASSPVGGRLVTEAFF
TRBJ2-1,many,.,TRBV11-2,TGTGCCAGCAGCTCAGGACAGCCCTCCTACAATGAGCAGTTCTTC,CASSSGQPSYNEQFF
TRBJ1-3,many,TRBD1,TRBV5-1,TGCGCCAGCAGCGAGCCCGGGACAGGGAACACCATATATTTT,CASSEPGTGNTIYF
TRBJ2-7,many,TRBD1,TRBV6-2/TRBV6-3,TGTGCCAGCAGTTACTCCGTACAGGGGGCCTACGAGCAGTACTTC,CASSYSVQGAYEQYF
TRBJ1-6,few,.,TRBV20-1,TGCAGTGCTATCCTCGCAGATAATTCAACCCTCAACTTT,CSAILADNSTLNF
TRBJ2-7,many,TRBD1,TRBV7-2,TGTGCCAGCAGCTTGACGGGACAGGGATCCTACGAGCAGTACTTC,CASSLTGQGSYEQYF
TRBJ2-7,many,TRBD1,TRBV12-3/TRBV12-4,TGTGCCAGCAGCCCCGGGACAGGGTCCCACGAGCAGTACTTC,CASSPGTGSHEQYF
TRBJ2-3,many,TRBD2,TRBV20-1,TGCAGTGCTCCTCCTAGCGGGGGCACAGATACGCAGTATTTT,CSAPPSGGTDTQYF
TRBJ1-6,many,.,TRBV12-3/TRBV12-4,TGTGCCAGCAGTACCCGGAGGACAAATTCACCCCTCCACTTT,CASSTRRTNSPLHF
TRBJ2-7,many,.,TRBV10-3,TGTGCCATCAGTGAGGCGAGGGGCAGCCCCTACGAGCAGTACTTC,CAISEARGSPYEQYF
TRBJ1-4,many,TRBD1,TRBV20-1,TGCAGTGCTCGGGACAGGATGTTTAATGAAAAACTGTTTTTT,CSARDRMFNEKLFF
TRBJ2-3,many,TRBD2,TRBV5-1,TGCGCCAGCAGCCCCGGTGGAGCGGGGGTTACAGATACGCAGTATTTT,CASSPGGAGVTDTQYF
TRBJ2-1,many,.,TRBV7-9,TGTGCCAGCAGCCCCGTAGAGAATGAGCAGTTCTTC,CASSPVENEQFF
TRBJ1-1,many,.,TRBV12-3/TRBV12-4,TGTGCCAGCAGTTTAGGAATCATAATGGATGAAGCTTTCTTT,CASSLGIIMDEAFF
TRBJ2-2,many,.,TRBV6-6,TGTGCCACCCCCCTGCGAGGGGCGAACACCGGGGAGCTGTTTTTT,CATPLRGANTGELFF
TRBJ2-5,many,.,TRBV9,TGTGCCAGCAGCGCGGGGACGGGGGTTAGTGGGGAGACCCAGTACTTC,CASSAGTGVSGETQYF
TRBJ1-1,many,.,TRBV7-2,TGTGCCAGCAGCCGAGGGGGGTCCCTCTCAACCGGGAAGGGAGCTTTCTTT,CASSRGGSLSTGKGAFF
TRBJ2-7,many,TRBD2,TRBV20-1,TGCAGTGCTAGAGTTACAACTAGCGTAACCTACGAGCAGTACTTC,CSARVTTSVTYEQYF
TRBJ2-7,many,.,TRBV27,TGTGCCAGCAGTTTTCTAGGCGGCACCTACGAGCAGTACTTC,CASSFLGGTYEQYF
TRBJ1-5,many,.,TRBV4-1,TGCGCCAGCAGCCACAGGGTGTTGGGAAGCAATCAGCCCCAGCATTTT,CASSHRVLGSNQPQHF
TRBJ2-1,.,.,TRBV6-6,TGTGCCAGCAGCGTCTCCTACAATGAGCAGTTCTTC,CASSVSYNEQFF